These 25 T cell receptor beta chains came from one sample sequenced in a study of blood T cell repertoires in COVID-19. Data came from immunoSEQ multiplex PCR; TCRdb stores just in-frame clones and leaves some out. The sample contains tens of thousands of clones, 70% to 90% of which appear only once. Input material: peripheral blood. The receptors were gathered from a human donor in a cohort sampled during active COVID-19.

The CDR3 here is CASSEQGVQPQHF. The CDR3 coding sequence is TGTGCCAGCAGTGAACAGGGGGTTCAGCCCCAGCATTTT. J is TRBJ1-5 and V is TRBV6-1, with TRBD1 identical over 7 bases. The CDR3 sequence is 13 residues long. From germline, CDR1 is MNHNS and CDR2 SASEGT. Trimming removed 2 bases from V and 6 bases from J; junction bases left unmatched: 1.

The chain carries TRBV5-1 and TRBJ2-1, with 9 bases aligning to TRBD2. The CDR3 loop spans 17 amino acids. Per germline, CDR1 SGHRS and CDR2 YFSETQ. The V segment lost 0 bases and the J segment 7 bases; nucleotides outside the gene matches: 11. The CDR3 nucleotides are TGCGCCAGCAGCTTGGTTGGCGGGGGGGCTCCCGTGAATGAGCAGTTCTTC. Translation gives CASSLVGGGAPVNEQFF.

The chain recombines TRBV5-1 with TRBJ2-3; possible D gene TRBD1, 5 bases. CDR1 is SGHRS and CDR2 is YFSETQ in the germline V gene. With 0 bases removed from V and 6 bases from J, the gap between germline ends came to 14 bases. The CDR3 totals 15 residues. The CDR3 sequence is CASSLGAGFGDTQYF. CDR3 coding DNA: TGCGCCAGCAGCTTGGGGGCAGGGTTTGGTGATACGCAGTATTTT.

The chain couples TRBV5-1 to TRBJ2-5; tentatively, D is TRBD1 (5 bases). The CDR3 spans 16 residues. Trimming took off 0 bases at V and 3 bases at J, with 15 bases between the two ends. CDR1 and CDR2 from the germline V gene are SGHRS and YFSETQ. The CDR3 sequence: CASSLVAGPSEETQYF. Here the CDR3 DNA reads TGCGCCAGCAGCTTGGTGGCAGGGCCCTCTGAAGAGACCCAGTACTTC.

This chain connects TRBV5-4 to TRBJ1-6; the D gene is possibly TRBD1 (5 bases). The V gene lost 0 bases and the J gene lost 7 bases, with 11 bases spanning the gap. Germline V gene data show CDR1 as SGHNT and CDR2 as YYREEE (reference sequence). The CDR3 extends over 15 amino acids. This CDR3 reads CASSLDMGGNSPLHF. The DNA of the CDR3 is TGTGCCAGCAGCTTGGATATGGGGGGAAATTCACCCCTCCACTTT.

V usage is TRBV18 and J usage is TRBJ2-1, with 9 bases that match TRBD1. The V and J ends lost 3 bases and 0 bases, in that order; junction bases with no gene match: 12. This CDR3 has 19 amino acids. From germline, CDR1 is KGHSH and CDR2 LQKENI. DNA for the CDR3: TGTGCCAGCTCACCCCAGAACAGGGGGCGGCTAAGCTCCTACAATGAGCAGTTCTTC. Protein: CASSPQNRGRLSSYNEQFF.

The rearrangement joins TRBV9 to TRBJ2-5, with 12 positions matching TRBD1. The V gene end was trimmed by 2 bases and the J gene end by 4 bases; junction bases not matched to a gene: 12. Germline values: CDR1 SGDLS, CDR2 YYNGEE. The CDR3 sequence is 18 residues long. The CDR3: CASSVHLGRDRGPETQYF. Written as DNA, the CDR3 is TGTGCCAGCAGCGTTCACTTGGGCCGGGACAGGGGGCCAGAGACCCAGTACTTC.

V is TRBV3-1 (or the pseudogene TRBV3-2) and J is TRBJ1-6, with D possibly matching TRBD1 (6 bases). Per the germline V gene, CDR1 is LGHDT and CDR2 is YNNKEL (reference sequence). With 1 base removed from V and 10 bases from J, the gap between germline ends came to 17 bases. The CDR3 consists of 16 residues. CDR3 DNA: TGTGCCAGCAGCCAAGGCAGCACAGGGACCAGGTCACCCCTCCACTTT. Protein sequence: CASSQGSTGTRSPLHF.

This rearrangement joins TRBV10-3 to TRBJ2-1; a weak D match, TRBD1 (5 bases). The CDR3 length is 12 residues. The V gene's germline CDR1 is ENHRY and CDR2 SYGVKD. V was trimmed by 9 bases and J by 7 bases, leaving 13 bases between them. The CDR3, as DNA: TGTGCCATAAACAGCCAGGGAAATGAGCAGTTCTTC. This codes for CAINSQGNEQFF.

This clone is a singleton in its sample. The chain is built from TRBV11-2 and TRBJ1-2; D may be TRBD1 (5 bases). Germline V CDR1 and CDR2: SGHAT, FQNNGV. The CDR3 contains 15 residues. Trimming took 3 bases from V and 5 from J, leaving 16 bases between them. The CDR3 region is CASSFGAGINYGYTF. CDR3 nucleotides: TGTGCCAGCAGCTTCGGAGCAGGGATAAATTATGGCTACACCTTC.

The V gene is TRBV2, the J gene TRBJ2-5; D is unclear. The CDR3 has 12 residues. The germline CDR1 and CDR2 sequences are SNHLY and FYNNEI. Trimming took 4 bases from V and 5 from J, leaving 8 bases between them. The CDR3 coding sequence is TGTGCCAGCAGTGGTCTGTCGGAGACCCAGTACTTC. This encodes CASSGLSETQYF.

This clone was seen a few times. This chain links TRBV9 with TRBJ2-1; 9 bases align to TRBD1. Germline V CDR1 and CDR2: SGDLS, YYNGEE. V shed 3 bases, J shed 2 bases, and the junction held 3 bases outside the gene matches. CDR3 length: 15 residues. CDR3: CASSATGGAYNEQFF. CDR3 coding DNA: TGTGCCAGCAGCGCTACAGGGGGCGCCTACAATGAGCAGTTCTTC.

This chain uses TRBV10-3 with TRBJ2-3, with D unresolved. V lost 0 bases to trimming and J lost 4 bases, with 8 bases between them. The CDR3 covers 14 residues. The germline V gene encodes CDR1 ENHRY and CDR2 SYGVKD. The CDR3 loop reads CAISESLTADTQYF. The CDR3 bases are TGTGCCATCAGTGAGTCTTTAACGGCAGATACGCAGTATTTT.

The chain combines TRBV6-5 with TRBJ2-7, with a tentative D call TRBD2 (7 bases). Germline lookup yields CDR1 MNHEY and CDR2 SVGAGI. The CDR3 covers 15 residues. Trimming pared 6 bases from V and 1 base from J, leaving 16 bases between. The CDR3 is CASRTRGGASYEQYF. CDR3 coding DNA: TGTGCCAGCAGGACCCGAGGGGGGGCGTCCTACGAGCAGTACTTC.

DNA of the CDR3: TGTGCCAGCAGCTCCCGGGTGAACACTGAAGCTTTCTTT. It is translated as CASSSRVNTEAFF. The V and J genes are TRBV11-3 and TRBJ1-1; D not certain. V lost 4 bases to trimming and J lost 0 bases, with 6 bases between them. The CDR3 sequence is 13 residues long. Germline CDR1 is SGHNT and CDR2 is YENEEA.

This clone was counted only a few times. The chain carries TRBV28 and TRBJ1-5; maybe TRBD1 (6 bases). The germline CDR1 and CDR2 sequences are MDHEN and SYDVKM. V gave up 6 bases and J gave up 6 bases, with 18 bases separating them. This CDR3 is 15 amino acids long. Here the CDR3 reads CASRPAGGGFQPQHF. CDR3 nucleotides: TGTGCCAGCAGACCCGCGGGGGGCGGTTTTCAGCCCCAGCATTTT.

The chain links TRBV4-1 to TRBJ2-7, with D maybe TRBD2 (6 bases). The V gene's germline CDR1 is MGHRA and CDR2 YSYEKL. V was pared by 4 bases and J by 4 bases, with 14 bases between. The CDR3 runs to 14 residues. This CDR3 reads CASSPSSGVYEQYF. In DNA, the CDR3 is TGCGCCAGCAGCCCTAGTTCGGGGGTTTACGAGCAGTACTTC.

V gene TRBV5-1 combines with J gene TRBJ1-1; 7 bases line up with TRBD1. Germline V gene lookup returns CDR1 SGHRS and CDR2 YFSETQ. The trim removed 0 bases at V and 2 bases at J, leaving 13 bases unmatched. This CDR3 comprises 18 residues. CDR3 residues: CASSLARGAVGVNTEAFF. The CDR3 nucleotides read TGCGCCAGCAGCTTGGCCAGGGGGGCGGTAGGGGTCAACACTGAAGCTTTCTTT.

The rearrangement uses TRBV12-3 or TRBV12-4 and TRBJ1-1; D possibly corresponds to TRBD1 (6 bases). Trimming pared 6 bases from V and 3 bases from J, leaving 11 bases between. The CDR3 totals 13 residues. CDR3 residues: CASREQGDTEAFF. Written as DNA, the CDR3 is TGTGCCAGCAGAGAACAGGGAGACACTGAAGCTTTCTTT.

Relative to its sample, this clone is medium-sized. The CDR3 DNA is TGTGCCAGCAGTGATTGGGGGGGAGGCTACAATGAGCAGTTCTTC. Translation gives CASSDWGGGYNEQFF. The genes are TRBV2 and TRBJ2-1; 7 bases agree with TRBD2. The V gene end was trimmed by 3 bases and the J gene end by 3 bases; junction bases not matched to a gene: 5. Germline V gives CDR1 SNHLY, CDR2 FYNNEI. The CDR3 contains 15 residues.

As for this clone: Within the sample, other DNA sequences also encode this same CDR3. V and J are TRBV6-5 and TRBJ1-2; 10 bases fit TRBD1. The ends lost 1 base at V and 4 bases at J; junction bases unmatched: 6. The CDR3 runs to 16 residues. The V gene's germline CDR1 is MNHEY and CDR2 SVGAGI. The CDR3 DNA follows: TGTGCCAGCAGTTACTACCCGGGACAGGGGTTCTATGGCTACACCTTC. Protein: CASSYYPGQGFYGYTF.

This rearrangement joins TRBV2 to TRBJ1-6; 9 bases match TRBD1. CDR3 length: 15 amino acids. Germline V lookup: CDR1 SNHLY, CDR2 FYNNEI. V shed 5 bases, J shed 10 bases, and the junction held 9 bases outside the gene matches. CDR3: CASSPPGQGESPLHF. Here the CDR3 DNA reads TGTGCCAGCAGTCCGCCGGGACAGGGAGAGTCACCCCTCCACTTT.

The rearrangement links TRBV3-1 (or the pseudogene TRBV3-2) to TRBJ1-1; 9 positions match TRBD1. The CDR3 consists of 15 residues. V was pared by 4 bases and J by 3 bases, with 6 bases of the junction left unmatched. Germline CDR1 LGHDT, CDR2 YNNKEL (reference sequence). The CDR3: CASSPRQGGDTEAFF. DNA of the CDR3: TGTGCCAGCAGCCCGAGACAGGGGGGGGACACTGAAGCTTTCTTT.

The V gene is TRBV28, the J gene TRBJ2-3, with D unclear. Germline V gene data show CDR1 as MDHEN and CDR2 as SYDVKM. The CDR3 runs 14 residues. Trimming removed 5 bases from V and 6 bases from J, with 15 bases in between. CDR3 in amino acids: CASSQPMTRDTQYF. The DNA for the CDR3 is TGTGCCAGCAGTCAACCGATGACCAGGGATACGCAGTATTTT.

The chain uses TRBV4-1 and TRBJ2-3; 7 positions match TRBD1. The germline V gene encodes CDR1 MGHRA and CDR2 YSYEKL. This CDR3 comprises 16 residues. The V segment lost 0 bases and the J segment 6 bases; nucleotides outside the gene matches: 9. The CDR3: CASSQDGRGQGDTQYF. CDR3 DNA: TGCGCCAGCAGCCAAGATGGTAGGGGGCAAGGGGATACGCAGTATTTT.